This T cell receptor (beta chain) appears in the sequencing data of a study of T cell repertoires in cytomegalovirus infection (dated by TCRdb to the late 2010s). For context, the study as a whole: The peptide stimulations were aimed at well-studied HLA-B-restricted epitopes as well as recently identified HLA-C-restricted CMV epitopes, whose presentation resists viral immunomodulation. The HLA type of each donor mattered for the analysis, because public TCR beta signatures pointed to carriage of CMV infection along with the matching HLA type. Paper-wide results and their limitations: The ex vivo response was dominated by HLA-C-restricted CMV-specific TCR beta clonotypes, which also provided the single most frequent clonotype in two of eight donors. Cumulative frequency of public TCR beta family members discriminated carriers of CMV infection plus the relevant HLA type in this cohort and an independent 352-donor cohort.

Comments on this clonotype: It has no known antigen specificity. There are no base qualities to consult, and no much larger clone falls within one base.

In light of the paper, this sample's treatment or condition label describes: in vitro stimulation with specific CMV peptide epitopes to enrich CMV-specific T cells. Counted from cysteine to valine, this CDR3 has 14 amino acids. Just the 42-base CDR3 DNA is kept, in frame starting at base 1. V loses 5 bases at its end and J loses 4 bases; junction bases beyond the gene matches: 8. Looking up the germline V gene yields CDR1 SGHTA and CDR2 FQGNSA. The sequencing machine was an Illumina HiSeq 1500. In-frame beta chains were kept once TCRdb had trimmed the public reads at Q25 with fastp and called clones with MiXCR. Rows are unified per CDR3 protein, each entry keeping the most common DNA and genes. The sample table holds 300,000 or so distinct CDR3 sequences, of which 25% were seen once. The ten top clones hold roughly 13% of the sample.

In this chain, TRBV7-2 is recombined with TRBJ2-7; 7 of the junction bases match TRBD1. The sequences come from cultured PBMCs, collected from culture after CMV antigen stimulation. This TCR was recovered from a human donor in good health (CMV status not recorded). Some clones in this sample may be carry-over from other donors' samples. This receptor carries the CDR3 CASSPVGDSYEQYV. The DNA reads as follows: TGTGCCAGCAGCCCAGTCGGGGACAGTTACGAGCAGTACGTC.